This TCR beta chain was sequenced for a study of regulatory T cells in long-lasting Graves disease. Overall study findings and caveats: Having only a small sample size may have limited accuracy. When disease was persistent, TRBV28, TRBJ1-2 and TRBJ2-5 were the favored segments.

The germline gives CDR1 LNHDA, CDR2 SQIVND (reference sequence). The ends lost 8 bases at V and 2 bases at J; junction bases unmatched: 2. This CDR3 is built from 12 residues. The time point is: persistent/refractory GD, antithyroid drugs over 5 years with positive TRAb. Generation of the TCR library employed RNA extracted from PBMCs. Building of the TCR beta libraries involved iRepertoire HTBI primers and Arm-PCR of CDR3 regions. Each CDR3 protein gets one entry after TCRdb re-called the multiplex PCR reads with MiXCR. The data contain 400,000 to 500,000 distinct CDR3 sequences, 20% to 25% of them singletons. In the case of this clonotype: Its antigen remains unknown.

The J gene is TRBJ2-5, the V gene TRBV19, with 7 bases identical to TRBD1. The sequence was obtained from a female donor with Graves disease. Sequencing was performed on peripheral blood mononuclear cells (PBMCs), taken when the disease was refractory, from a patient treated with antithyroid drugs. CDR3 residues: CASLDRQETQYF. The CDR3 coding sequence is TGTGCCAGTTTGGACAGGCAAGAGACCCAGTACTTC. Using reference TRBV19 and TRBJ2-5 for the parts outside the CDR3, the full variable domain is DGGITQSPKYLFRKEGQNVTLSCEQNLNHDAMYWYRQDPGQGLRLIYYSQIVNDFQKGDIAEGYSVSREKKESFPLTVTSAQKNPTAFYLCASLDRQETQYFGPGTRLLVL.